The rows below give T cell receptor beta chains drawn from one sample of a study of identical twins. A single record per CDR3 protein comes from TCRdb applying MiXCR to the 5' RACE reads. The table shows 700,000 or so distinct CDR3 sequences, with 8.6% occurring only once. These sequences were also reported in another study, on yellow fever vaccine responses in identical twins.

The source material was PBMCs. The receptors stem from a woman younger than 35 in good health. Both conserved end residues are trimmed from each CDR3. Fields, in order: CDR3 protein, V gene, J gene.

cdr3_aa: ASSGGNPDTQY
v_call: TRBV9
j_call: TRBJ2-3

cdr3_aa: ASSSTTSGYNEQF
v_call: TRBV5-1
j_call: TRBJ2-1

cdr3_aa: ASSSQAGGFTDTQY
v_call: TRBV28
j_call: TRBJ2-3

cdr3_aa: ASTLTGQPHNEQF
v_call: TRBV6-1
j_call: TRBJ2-1

cdr3_aa: ASSLALGSSGTQETQY
v_call: TRBV11-1
j_call: TRBJ2-5

cdr3_aa: ASSELGETGELF
v_call: TRBV2
j_call: TRBJ2-2

cdr3_aa: ASSPRQGAGSPLH
v_call: TRBV9
j_call: TRBJ1-6

cdr3_aa: ASGVTAEYEQY
v_call: TRBV19
j_call: TRBJ2-7

cdr3_aa: ASSQDLEQATRRDTQY
v_call: TRBV14
j_call: TRBJ2-3

cdr3_aa: ASSRMQGALDNEQF
v_call: TRBV7-9
j_call: TRBJ2-1

cdr3_aa: ASSPGRSNTGELF
v_call: TRBV5-1
j_call: TRBJ2-2

cdr3_aa: ASSSSGRIYNEQF
v_call: TRBV2
j_call: TRBJ2-1

cdr3_aa: ASSLGGRSSYNEQF
v_call: TRBV5-1
j_call: TRBJ2-1

cdr3_aa: ASSRTGGAEKLF
v_call: TRBV7-2
j_call: TRBJ1-4

cdr3_aa: ASSLVARTYEQY
v_call: TRBV5-6
j_call: TRBJ2-7

cdr3_aa: ASWTGAYEQY
v_call: TRBV12-3/TRBV12-4
j_call: TRBJ2-7

cdr3_aa: ASSKTGTGGHEQY
v_call: TRBV19
j_call: TRBJ2-7

cdr3_aa: ASSVEGGNEQF
v_call: TRBV9
j_call: TRBJ2-1

cdr3_aa: ASSSGLAGFKETQY
v_call: TRBV11-1
j_call: TRBJ2-5

cdr3_aa: ASWEGQGDAYEQY
v_call: TRBV12-3/TRBV12-4
j_call: TRBJ2-7

cdr3_aa: ASSLGQGAYGYT
v_call: TRBV5-1
j_call: TRBJ1-2

cdr3_aa: ASRREGAETQY
v_call: TRBV12-3/TRBV12-4
j_call: TRBJ2-5

cdr3_aa: AISESMAETYEQY
v_call: TRBV10-3
j_call: TRBJ2-7

cdr3_aa: ASGLTYYEQY
v_call: TRBV28
j_call: TRBJ2-7

cdr3_aa: SVVHRGNTEAF
v_call: TRBV29-1
j_call: TRBJ1-1

cdr3_aa: SARVERDSYEQY
v_call: TRBV20-1
j_call: TRBJ2-7

cdr3_aa: ASSRDSVDNSPLH
v_call: TRBV3-1
j_call: TRBJ1-6

cdr3_aa: ASSLANSYEQY
v_call: TRBV7-9
j_call: TRBJ2-7

cdr3_aa: SVDRDNHNEQF
v_call: TRBV29-1
j_call: TRBJ2-1

cdr3_aa: ASSLKGVHEQY
v_call: TRBV5-1
j_call: TRBJ2-7

cdr3_aa: SARDHEADQETQY
v_call: TRBV20-1
j_call: TRBJ2-5

cdr3_aa: ASSQYRQGRTEAF
v_call: TRBV14
j_call: TRBJ1-1

cdr3_aa: ASSYSRVNYEQY
v_call: TRBV6-5
j_call: TRBJ2-7

cdr3_aa: ASSFAGSGRARSSYEQY
v_call: TRBV21-1
j_call: TRBJ2-7

cdr3_aa: AISERGIQETQY
v_call: TRBV10-3
j_call: TRBJ2-5

cdr3_aa: SPRLASSSYEQY
v_call: TRBV20-1
j_call: TRBJ2-7

cdr3_aa: ASSVDRGPPYEQY
v_call: TRBV5-1
j_call: TRBJ2-7

cdr3_aa: ASSTRGFETQY
v_call: TRBV7-8
j_call: TRBJ2-5

cdr3_aa: ASSLGGFNRNEQF
v_call: TRBV7-9
j_call: TRBJ2-1

cdr3_aa: ASSLSGTERKPQH
v_call: TRBV12-3/TRBV12-4
j_call: TRBJ1-5

cdr3_aa: ASKEAGTEAF
v_call: TRBV5-5
j_call: TRBJ1-1

cdr3_aa: ASSYRSQETQY
v_call: TRBV6-6
j_call: TRBJ2-5

cdr3_aa: ASSLSRDSHYNEQF
v_call: TRBV6-5
j_call: TRBJ2-1

cdr3_aa: ASSVGVGGSYEQY
v_call: TRBV9
j_call: TRBJ2-7

cdr3_aa: ATSRSATGDEQF
v_call: TRBV24-1
j_call: TRBJ2-1

cdr3_aa: ASSDSLLTGELF
v_call: TRBV6-4
j_call: TRBJ2-2

cdr3_aa: SARDLVLAGVREETQY
v_call: TRBV20-1
j_call: TRBJ2-5

cdr3_aa: ASSRDSGPETQY
v_call: TRBV12-3/TRBV12-4
j_call: TRBJ2-5

cdr3_aa: ASSQDITLEGNEQF
v_call: TRBV4-2
j_call: TRBJ2-1

cdr3_aa: ASSLTGARNTEAF
v_call: TRBV12-3/TRBV12-4
j_call: TRBJ1-1

cdr3_aa: ASSPRQGVNEQF
v_call: TRBV6-1
j_call: TRBJ2-1